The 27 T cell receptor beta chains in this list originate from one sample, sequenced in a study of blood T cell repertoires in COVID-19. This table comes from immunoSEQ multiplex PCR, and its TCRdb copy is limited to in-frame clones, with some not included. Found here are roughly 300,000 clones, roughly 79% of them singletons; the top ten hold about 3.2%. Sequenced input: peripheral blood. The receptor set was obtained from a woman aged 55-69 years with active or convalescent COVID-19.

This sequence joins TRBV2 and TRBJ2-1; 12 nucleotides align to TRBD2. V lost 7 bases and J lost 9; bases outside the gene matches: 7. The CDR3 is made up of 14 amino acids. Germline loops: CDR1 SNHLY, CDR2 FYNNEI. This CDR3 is CASNLAGGLGEQFF. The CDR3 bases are TGTGCCAGCAATCTAGCGGGGGGGCTTGGTGAGCAGTTCTTC.

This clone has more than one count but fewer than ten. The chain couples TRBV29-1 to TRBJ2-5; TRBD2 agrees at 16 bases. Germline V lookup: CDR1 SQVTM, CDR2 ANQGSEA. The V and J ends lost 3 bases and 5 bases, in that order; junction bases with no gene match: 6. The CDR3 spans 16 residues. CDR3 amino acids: CSVEGTSGGEEETQYF. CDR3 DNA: TGCAGCGTTGAGGGGACTAGCGGGGGGGAAGAGGAGACCCAGTACTTC.

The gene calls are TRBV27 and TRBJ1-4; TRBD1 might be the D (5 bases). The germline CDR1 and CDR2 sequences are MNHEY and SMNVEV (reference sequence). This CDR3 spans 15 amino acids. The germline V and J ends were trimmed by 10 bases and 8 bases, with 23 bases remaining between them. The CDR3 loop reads CATRALGGRVEKLFF. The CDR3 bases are TGTGCCACACGGGCCCTCGGGGGGAGAGTCGAAAAACTGTTTTTT. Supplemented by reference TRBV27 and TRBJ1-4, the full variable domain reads EAQVTQNPRYLITVTGKKLTVTCSQNMNHEYMSWYRQDPGLGLRQIYYSMNVEVTDKGDVPEGYKVSRKEKRNFPLILESPSPNQTSLYFCATRALGGRVEKLFFGSGTQLSVL.

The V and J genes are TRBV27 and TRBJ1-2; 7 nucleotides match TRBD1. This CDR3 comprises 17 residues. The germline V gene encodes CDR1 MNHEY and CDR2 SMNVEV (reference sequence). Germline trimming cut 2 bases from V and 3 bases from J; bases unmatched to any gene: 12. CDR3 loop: CASSLVRQGIGYYGYTF. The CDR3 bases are TGTGCCAGCAGTTTAGTCCGACAGGGAATCGGATACTATGGCTACACCTTC.

The CDR3 protein is CASSFRTGLNEKLFF. CDR3 sequence (DNA): TGTGCCAGCAGTTTCAGGACAGGGTTAAATGAAAAACTGTTTTTT. V is TRBV6-5 and J is TRBJ1-4; 8 bases are a match to TRBD1. The CDR3 has 15 amino acids. The trim removed 4 bases at V and 5 bases at J, leaving 6 bases unmatched. CDR1 is MNHEY, CDR2 SVGAGI, per germline.

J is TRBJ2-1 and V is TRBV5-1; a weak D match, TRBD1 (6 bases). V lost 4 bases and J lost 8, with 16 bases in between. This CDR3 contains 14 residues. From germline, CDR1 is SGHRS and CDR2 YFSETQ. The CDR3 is CASSLRAGEDEQFF. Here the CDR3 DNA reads TGCGCCAGCAGCCTTAGGGCAGGGGAAGATGAGCAGTTCTTC.

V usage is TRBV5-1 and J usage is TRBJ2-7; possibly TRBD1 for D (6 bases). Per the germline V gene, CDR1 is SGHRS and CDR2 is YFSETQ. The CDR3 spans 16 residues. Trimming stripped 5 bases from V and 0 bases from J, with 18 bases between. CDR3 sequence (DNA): TGCGCCAGCAGGACGGGACACCTCCCGAGCTCCTACGAGCAGTACTTC. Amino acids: CASRTGHLPSSYEQYF. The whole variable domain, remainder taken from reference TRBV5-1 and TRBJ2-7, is KAGVTQTPRYLIKTRGQQVTLSCSPISGHRSVSWYQQTPGQGLQFLFEYFSETQRNKGNFPGRFSGRQFSNSRSEMNVSTLELGDSALYLCASRTGHLPSSYEQYFGPGTRLTVT.

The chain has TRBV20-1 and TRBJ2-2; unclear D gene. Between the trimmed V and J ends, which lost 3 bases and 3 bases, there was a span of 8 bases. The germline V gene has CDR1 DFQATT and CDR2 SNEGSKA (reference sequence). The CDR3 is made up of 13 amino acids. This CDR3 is CSASPYYTGELFF. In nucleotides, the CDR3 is TGCAGTGCTAGTCCTTATTACACCGGGGAGCTGTTTTTT.

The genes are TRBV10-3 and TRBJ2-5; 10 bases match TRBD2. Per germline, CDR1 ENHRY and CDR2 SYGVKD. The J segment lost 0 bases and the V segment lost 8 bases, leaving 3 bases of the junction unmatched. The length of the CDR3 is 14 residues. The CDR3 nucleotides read TGTGCCATCGCCAGCGGGGGGGACCAAGAGACCCAGTACTTC. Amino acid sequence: CAIASGGDQETQYF.

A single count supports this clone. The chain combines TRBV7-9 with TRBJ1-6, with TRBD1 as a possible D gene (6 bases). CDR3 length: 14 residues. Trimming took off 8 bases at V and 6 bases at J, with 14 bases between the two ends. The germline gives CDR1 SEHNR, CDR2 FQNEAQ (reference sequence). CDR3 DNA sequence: TGTGCCAGCTCCCCCGGACAGCTTAATTCACCCCTCCACTTT. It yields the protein CASSPGQLNSPLHF.

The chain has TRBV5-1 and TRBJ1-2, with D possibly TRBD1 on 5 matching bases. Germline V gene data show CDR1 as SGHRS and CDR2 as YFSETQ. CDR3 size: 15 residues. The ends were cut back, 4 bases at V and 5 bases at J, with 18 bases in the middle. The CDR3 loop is CASSPGRDREYGYTF. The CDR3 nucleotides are TGCGCCAGCAGCCCAGGACGGGACCGGGAGTATGGCTACACCTTC. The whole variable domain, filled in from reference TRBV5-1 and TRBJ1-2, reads KAGVTQTPRYLIKTRGQQVTLSCSPISGHRSVSWYQQTPGQGLQFLFEYFSETQRNKGNFPGRFSGRQFSNSRSEMNVSTLELGDSALYLCASSPGRDREYGYTFGSGTRLTVV.

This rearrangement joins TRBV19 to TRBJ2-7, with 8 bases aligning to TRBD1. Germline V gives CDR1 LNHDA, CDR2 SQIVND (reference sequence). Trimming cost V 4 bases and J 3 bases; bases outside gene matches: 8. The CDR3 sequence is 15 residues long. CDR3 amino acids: CASSNGTGSLYEQYF. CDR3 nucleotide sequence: TGTGCCAGTAGTAACGGGACAGGTTCGCTCTACGAGCAGTACTTC. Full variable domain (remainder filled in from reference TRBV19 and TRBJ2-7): DGGITQSPKYLFRKEGQNVTLSCEQNLNHDAMYWYRQDPGQGLRLIYYSQIVNDFQKGDIAEGYSVSREKKESFPLTVTSAQKNPTAFYLCASSNGTGSLYEQYFGPGTRLTVT.

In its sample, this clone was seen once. CDR3 nucleotides: TGTGCCAGCAGCGTAGGTTCTGGGACAGCAGACGAGACCCAGTACTTC. Protein product: CASSVGSGTADETQYF. The V and J genes are TRBV9 and TRBJ2-5, with 7 nucleotides matching TRBD1. The ends lost 0 bases at V and 5 bases at J; junction bases unmatched: 10. Germline V gives CDR1 SGDLS, CDR2 YYNGEE. The CDR3 loop spans 16 amino acids.

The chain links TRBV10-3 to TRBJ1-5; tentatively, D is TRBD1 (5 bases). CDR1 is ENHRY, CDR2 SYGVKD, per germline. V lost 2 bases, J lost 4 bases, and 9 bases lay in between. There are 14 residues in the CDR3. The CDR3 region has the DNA TGTGCCATCAGTGAGCGGGAGGGGAATCAGCCCCAGCATTTT. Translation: CAISEREGNQPQHF.

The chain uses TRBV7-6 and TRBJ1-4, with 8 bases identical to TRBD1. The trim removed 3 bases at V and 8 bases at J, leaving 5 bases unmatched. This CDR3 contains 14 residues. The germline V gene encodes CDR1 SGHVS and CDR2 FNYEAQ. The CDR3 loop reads CASSLQGAWEKLFF. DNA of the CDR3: TGTGCCAGCAGCTTGCAGGGGGCGTGGGAAAAACTGTTTTTT.

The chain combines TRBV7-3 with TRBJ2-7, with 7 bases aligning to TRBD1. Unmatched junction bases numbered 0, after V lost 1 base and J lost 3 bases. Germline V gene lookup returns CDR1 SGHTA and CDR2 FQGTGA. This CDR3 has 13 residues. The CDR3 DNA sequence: TGTGCCAGCAGCTTAAACAGGGGCTACGAGCAGTACTTC. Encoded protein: CASSLNRGYEQYF.

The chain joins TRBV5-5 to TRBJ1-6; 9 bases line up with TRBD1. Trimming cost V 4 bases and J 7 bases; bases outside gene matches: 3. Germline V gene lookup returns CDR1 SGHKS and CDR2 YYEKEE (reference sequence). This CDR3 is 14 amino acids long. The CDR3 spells CASSRGQGNSPLHF. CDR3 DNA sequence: TGTGCCAGCAGCCGGGGACAGGGCAATTCACCCCTCCACTTT.

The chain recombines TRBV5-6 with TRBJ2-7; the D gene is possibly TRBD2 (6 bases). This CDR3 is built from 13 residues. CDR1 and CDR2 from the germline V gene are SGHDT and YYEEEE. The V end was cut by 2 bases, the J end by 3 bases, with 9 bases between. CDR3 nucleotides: TGTGCCAGCAGCTTAGGCGGGAACTACGAGCAGTACTTC. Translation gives CASSLGGNYEQYF.

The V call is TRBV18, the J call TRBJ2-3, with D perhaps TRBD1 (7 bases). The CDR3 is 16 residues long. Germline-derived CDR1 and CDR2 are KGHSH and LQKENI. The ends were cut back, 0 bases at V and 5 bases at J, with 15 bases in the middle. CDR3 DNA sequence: TGTGCCAGCTCACCACCTCAGGGGGGCCCTGGAGATACGCAGTATTTT. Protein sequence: CASSPPQGGPGDTQYF.

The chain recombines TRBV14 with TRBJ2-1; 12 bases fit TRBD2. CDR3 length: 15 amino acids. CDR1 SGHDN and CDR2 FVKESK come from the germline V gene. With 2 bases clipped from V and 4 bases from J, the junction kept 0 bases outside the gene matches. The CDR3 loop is CASSQLAGGYNEQFF. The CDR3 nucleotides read TGTGCCAGCAGCCAACTAGCGGGGGGGTACAATGAGCAGTTCTTC.

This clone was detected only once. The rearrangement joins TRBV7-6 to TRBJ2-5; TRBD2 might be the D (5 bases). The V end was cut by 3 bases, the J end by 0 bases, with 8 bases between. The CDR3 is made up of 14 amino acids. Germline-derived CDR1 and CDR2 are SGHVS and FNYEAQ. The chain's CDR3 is CASSLSGNQETQYF. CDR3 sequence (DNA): TGTGCCAGCAGCTTGTCCGGGAACCAAGAGACCCAGTACTTC.

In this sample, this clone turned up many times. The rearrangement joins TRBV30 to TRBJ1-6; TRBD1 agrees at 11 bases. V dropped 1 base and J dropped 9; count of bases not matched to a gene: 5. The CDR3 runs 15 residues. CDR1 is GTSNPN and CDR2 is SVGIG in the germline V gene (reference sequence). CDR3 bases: TGTGCCTGGAGTGCGGGGACAGGGGGAGGTTCACCCCTCCACTTT. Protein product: CAWSAGTGGGSPLHF.

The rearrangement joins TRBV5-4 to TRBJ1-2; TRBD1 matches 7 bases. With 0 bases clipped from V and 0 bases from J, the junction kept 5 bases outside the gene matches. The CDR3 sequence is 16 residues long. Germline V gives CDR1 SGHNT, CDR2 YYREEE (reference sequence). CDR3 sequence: CASSLVAGTANYGYTF. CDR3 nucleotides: TGTGCCAGCAGCTTGGTCGCCGGGACAGCTAACTATGGCTACACCTTC.

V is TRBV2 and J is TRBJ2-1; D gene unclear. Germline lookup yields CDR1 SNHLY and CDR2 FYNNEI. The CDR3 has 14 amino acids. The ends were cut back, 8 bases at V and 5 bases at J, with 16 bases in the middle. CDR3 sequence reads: CASLRSSLDNEQFF. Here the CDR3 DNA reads TGTGCCAGCTTGCGTAGCTCCCTCGACAATGAGCAGTTCTTC. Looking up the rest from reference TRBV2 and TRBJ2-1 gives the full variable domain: EPEVTQTPSHQVTQMGQEVILRCVPISNHLYFYWYRQILGQKVEFLVSFYNNEISEKSEIFDDQFSVERPDGSNFTLKIRSTKLEDSAMYFCASLRSSLDNEQFFGPGTRLTVL.

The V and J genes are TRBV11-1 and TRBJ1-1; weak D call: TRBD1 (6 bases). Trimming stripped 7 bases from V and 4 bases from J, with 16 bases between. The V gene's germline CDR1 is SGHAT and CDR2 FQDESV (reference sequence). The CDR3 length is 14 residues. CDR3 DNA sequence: TGTGCCAGCAACACGGGGGGCAGGGGCACTGAAGCTTTCTTT. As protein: CASNTGGRGTEAFF. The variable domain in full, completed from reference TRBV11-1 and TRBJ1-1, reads EAEVAQSPRYKITEKSQAVAFWCDPISGHATLYWYRQILGQGPELLVQFQDESVVDDSQLPKDRFSAERLKGVDSTLKIQPAELGDSAMYLCASNTGGRGTEAFFGQGTRLTVV.

The CDR3 bases are TGTGCCAGCAGCAGATCGGCAGGTGAGCAGTTCTTC. Its translation: CASSRSAGEQFF. This chain connects TRBV7-6 to TRBJ2-1; D ambiguous. The CDR3 extends over 12 amino acids. The V and J ends lost 5 bases and 9 bases respectively, with 11 bases between them. Germline CDR1 and CDR2: SGHVS and FNYEAQ.

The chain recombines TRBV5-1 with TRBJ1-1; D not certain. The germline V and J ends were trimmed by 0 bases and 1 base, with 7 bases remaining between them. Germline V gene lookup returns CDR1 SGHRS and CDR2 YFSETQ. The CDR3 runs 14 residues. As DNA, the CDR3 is TGCGCCAGCAGCTTGGGCGACACGAACACTGAAGCTTTCTTT. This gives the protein CASSLGDTNTEAFF.